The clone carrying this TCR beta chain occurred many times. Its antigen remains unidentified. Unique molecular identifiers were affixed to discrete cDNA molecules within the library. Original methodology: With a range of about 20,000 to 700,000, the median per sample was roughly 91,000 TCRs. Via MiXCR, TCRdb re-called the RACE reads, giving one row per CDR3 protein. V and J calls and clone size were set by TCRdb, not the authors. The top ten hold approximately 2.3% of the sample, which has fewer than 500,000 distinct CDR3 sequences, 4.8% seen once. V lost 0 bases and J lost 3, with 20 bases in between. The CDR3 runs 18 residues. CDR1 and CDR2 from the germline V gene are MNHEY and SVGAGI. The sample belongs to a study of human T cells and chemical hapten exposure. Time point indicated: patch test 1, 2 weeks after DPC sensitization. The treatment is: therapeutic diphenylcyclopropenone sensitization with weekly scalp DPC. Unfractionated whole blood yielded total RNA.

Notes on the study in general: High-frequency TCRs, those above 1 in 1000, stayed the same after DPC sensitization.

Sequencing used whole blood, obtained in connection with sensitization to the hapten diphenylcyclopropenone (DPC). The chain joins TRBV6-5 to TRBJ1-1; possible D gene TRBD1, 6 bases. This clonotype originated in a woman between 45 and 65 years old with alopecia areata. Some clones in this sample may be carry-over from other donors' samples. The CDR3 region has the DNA TGTGCCAGCAGTTACTCGATCACGGGGTCGGGACACTACACTGAAGCTTTCTTT. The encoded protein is CASSYSITGSGHYTEAFF.